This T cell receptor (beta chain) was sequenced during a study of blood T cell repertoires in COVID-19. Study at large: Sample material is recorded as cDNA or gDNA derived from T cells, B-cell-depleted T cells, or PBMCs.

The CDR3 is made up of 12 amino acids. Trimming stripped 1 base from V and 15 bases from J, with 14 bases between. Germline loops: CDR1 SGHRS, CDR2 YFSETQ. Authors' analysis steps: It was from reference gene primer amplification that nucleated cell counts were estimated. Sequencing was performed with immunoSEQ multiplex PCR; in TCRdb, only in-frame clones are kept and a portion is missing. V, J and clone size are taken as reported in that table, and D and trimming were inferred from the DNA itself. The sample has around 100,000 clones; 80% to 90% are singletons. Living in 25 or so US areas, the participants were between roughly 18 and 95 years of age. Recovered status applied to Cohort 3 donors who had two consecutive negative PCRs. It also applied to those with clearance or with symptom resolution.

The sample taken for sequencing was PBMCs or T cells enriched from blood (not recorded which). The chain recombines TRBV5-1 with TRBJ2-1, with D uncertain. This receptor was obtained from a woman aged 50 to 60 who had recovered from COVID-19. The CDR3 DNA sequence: TGCGCCAGCAGCTTGATAGGATCTGAGGCGTTCTTC. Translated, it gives CASSLIGSEAFF. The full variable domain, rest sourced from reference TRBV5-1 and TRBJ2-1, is KAGVTQTPRYLIKTRGQQVTLSCSPISGHRSVSWYQQTPGQGLQFLFEYFSETQRNKGNFPGRFSGRQFSNSRSEMNVSTLELGDSALYLCASSLIGSEAFFGPGTRLTVL.